A single sample is the source of the 9 T cell receptor beta chains below, sequenced in a study of molecular identifiers for immune sequencing clone quantification. Via MiXCR, TCRdb re-called the PCR reads, giving one row per CDR3 protein. Counted here are 10,000 to 12,000 distinct CDR3 sequences, about 20% occurring once; the ten biggest clones make up 1.5%. The sequencing input was naive CD8+ T cells from blood, with Jurkat cell RNA spiked in. Stated subset: FACS-sorted CD8+CD4-CCR7+CD45RA+ naive T cells. Receptor source: a human donor in good health. Some libraries in this study had Jurkat cell RNA spiked in.

This clonotype was observed at least ten times. V and J are TRBV30 and TRBJ1-5; 7 nucleotides agree with TRBD1. Trimming took 5 bases from V and 2 from J; bases not matched to a gene: 6. Germline CDR1 and CDR2: GTSNPN and SVGIG (reference sequence). CDR3 length equals 14 residues. The CDR3 reads CAWDPGTGNQPQHF. As DNA, the CDR3 is TGTGCCTGGGATCCCGGGACAGGCAATCAGCCCCAGCATTTT. The full variable domain, rest sourced from reference TRBV30 and TRBJ1-5, is SQTIHQWPATLVQPVGSPLSLECTVEGTSNPNLYWYRQAAGRGLQLLFYSVGIGQISSEVPQNLSASRPQDRQFILSSKKLLLSDSGFYLCAWDPGTGNQPQHFGDGTRLSIL.

The chain links TRBV2 to TRBJ2-7; 8 nucleotides align to TRBD1. Trimming removed 2 bases from V and 4 bases from J; junction bases left unmatched: 10. Germline CDR1 SNHLY, CDR2 FYNNEI. CDR3 size: 16 residues. The CDR3: CASSESLDRVLYEQYF. Written as DNA, the CDR3 is TGTGCCAGCAGTGAATCCCTGGACAGGGTCCTTTACGAGCAGTACTTC.

By share, this clonotype ranks as medium-sized. The rearrangement links TRBV2 to TRBJ2-5, with 9 bases aligning to TRBD1. CDR3 size: 17 residues. CDR1 is SNHLY, CDR2 FYNNEI, per germline. The V and J ends lost 5 bases and 4 bases, in that order; junction bases with no gene match: 14. This CDR3 is CASSLPGTGFVPETQYF. CDR3 nucleotides: TGTGCCAGCAGTTTACCCGGGACAGGGTTCGTCCCAGAGACCCAGTACTTC.

This clonotype was counted a few times. The chain employs TRBV4-3 and TRBJ2-7, with a weak D call TRBD2 (6 bases). The V gene's germline CDR1 is LGHNA and CDR2 YSLEER. CDR3 size: 14 residues. Trimming left V 4 bases short and J 4 bases short, with 14 bases between. CDR3 DNA: TGCGCCAGCAGCCGGCGGCAGGGAGGTTACGAGCAGTACTTC. It specifies CASSRRQGGYEQYF.

This clonotype showed up many times. The chain joins TRBV27 to TRBJ1-5; TRBD1 is a possible D gene (5 bases). Trimming took off 5 bases at V and 0 bases at J, with 8 bases between the two ends. Germline assignment: CDR1 MNHEY and CDR2 SMNVEV (reference sequence). The CDR3 length is 14 residues. CDR3 DNA sequence: TGTGCCAGCAGTCAGGGTTATAGCAATCAGCCCCAGCATTTT. Protein product: CASSQGYSNQPQHF.

Within the sample, this clonotype is medium-sized. The CDR3 sequence is CASSLVPGTNTEAFF. The CDR3 DNA sequence: TGTGCCAGCAGCTTAGTCCCGGGAACGAACACTGAAGCTTTCTTT. The chain is built from TRBV7-2 and TRBJ1-1, with D unresolved. The germline V gene has CDR1 SGHTA and CDR2 FQGNSA. Between the trimmed V and J ends, which lost 1 base and 1 base, there was a span of 10 bases. There are 15 residues in the CDR3.

This clonotype has more than one count but fewer than ten. A read error is possible here, since a much larger clone lies one base away. The chain joins TRBV19 to TRBJ2-3; possible D gene TRBD1, 5 bases. The CDR3 runs to 14 residues. Trimming left V 8 bases short and J 4 bases short, with 16 bases between. Germline V gives CDR1 LNHDA, CDR2 SQIVND (reference sequence). The DNA for the CDR3 is TGTGCCAGTTCCCTCCGACAGTTCGCAGATACGCAGTATTTT. Protein: CASSLRQFADTQYF.

This clonotype is deemed medium-sized. The rearrangement links TRBV30 to TRBJ2-7; D gene ambiguous. V lost 6 bases and J 2 bases, leaving 17 bases between the germline ends. The CDR3 spans 14 residues. Germline V CDR1 and CDR2: GTSNPN, SVGIG (reference sequence). The CDR3, as DNA: TGTGCCTGTGCGGACCCGAATCTGACCTACGAGCAGTACTTC. Protein product: CACADPNLTYEQYF.

This clonotype is labeled medium-sized. The V and J genes are TRBV7-9 and TRBJ1-1; 10 bases fit TRBD1. The length of the CDR3 is 15 residues. V was pared by 5 bases and J by 0 bases, with 3 bases of the junction left unmatched. Germline-derived CDR1 and CDR2 are SEHNR and FQNEAQ (reference sequence). CDR3 nucleotide sequence: TGTGCCAGCAGCCAGGGACAGGGGATGAACACTGAAGCTTTCTTT. Translated, it gives CASSQGQGMNTEAFF.